Following are 8 T cell receptor beta chains from one sample sequenced in a study of blood T cell repertoires in COVID-19. Only in-frame clones appear in the TCRdb table, and some are missing; sequencing was by immunoSEQ multiplex PCR. The table has 300,000 to 450,000 clones, 80% to 90% seen once. Sequencing was done on a sample of peripheral blood. Receptors were obtained from a woman younger than 45 with COVID-19, enrolled during active disease.

This rearrangement joins TRBV19 to TRBJ1-5; D unresolved. CDR1 and CDR2 from the germline V gene are LNHDA and SQIVND (reference sequence). The CDR3 totals 14 residues. V lost 3 bases to trimming and J lost 4 bases, with 10 bases between them. The CDR3 DNA sequence: TGTGCCAGTAGTATTTGGGCGAGTAATCAGCCCCAGCATTTT. This translates into CASSIWASNQPQHF.

This clone was observed a single time. The rearrangement links TRBV19 to TRBJ2-1; a possible D gene is TRBD2 (5 bases). Per the germline V gene, CDR1 is LNHDA and CDR2 is SQIVND (reference sequence). This CDR3 has 14 residues. Between the trimmed V and J ends, which lost 3 bases and 3 bases, there was a span of 9 bases. CDR3 sequence: CASSMGDIYNEQFF. The CDR3 region has the DNA TGTGCCAGTAGTATGGGAGACATCTACAATGAGCAGTTCTTC.

The genes are TRBV4-3 and TRBJ2-1, with 7 nucleotides matching TRBD2. The CDR3 is 15 residues long. After removal of 0 bases from V and 12 bases from J, the junction contained 11 bases not matched to a gene. Germline values: CDR1 LGHNA, CDR2 YSLEER. For the CDR3, the DNA is TGCGCCAGCAGCCAAGATCAAGACGGGAGGCTTCGGCAGTTCTTC. Its translation is CASSQDQDGRLRQFF.

CDR3 nucleotide sequence: TGTGCCAGCAGGGAGAGGGGGTCTCTCTATGGCTACACCTTC. Encoded protein: CASRERGSLYGYTF. The rearrangement joins TRBV6-5 to TRBJ1-2, with D tentatively TRBD1 (6 bases). This CDR3 has 14 amino acids. The V and J ends lost 6 bases and 4 bases respectively, with 15 bases between them. The V gene's germline CDR1 is MNHEY and CDR2 SVGAGI.

The chain carries TRBV27 and TRBJ2-4; tentatively, D is TRBD2 (6 bases). The CDR3 is made up of 15 amino acids. Per the germline V gene, CDR1 is MNHEY and CDR2 is SMNVEV (reference sequence). The V end lost 2 bases, the J end lost 8 bases, and 16 bases lay between the germline ends. The DNA for the CDR3 is TGTGCCAGCAGTTTAGGACTAACTAACGAGGACATTCAGTACTTC. It codes for CASSLGLTNEDIQYF.

The rearrangement links TRBV30 to TRBJ2-5; perhaps TRBD2 as D (6 bases). Germline-derived CDR1 and CDR2 are GTSNPN and SVGIG (reference sequence). The CDR3 has 15 residues. The ends were cut back, 1 base at V and 3 bases at J, with 15 bases in the middle. The CDR3 DNA sequence: TGTGCCTGGAGTGGACAGACTAGTCCGAAAGAGACCCAGTACTTC. This codes for CAWSGQTSPKETQYF.

This chain's CDR3 is CASSWAGTDYGYTF. DNA of the CDR3: TGTGCCAGCAGCTGGGCCGGGACAGACTATGGCTACACCTTC. The chain combines TRBV5-6 with TRBJ1-2; the match to TRBD1 covers 7 bases. V lost 3 bases and J lost 3; bases outside the gene matches: 5. The CDR3 totals 14 residues. Per germline, CDR1 SGHDT and CDR2 YYEEEE.

The J gene is TRBJ2-3, the V gene TRBV5-6; TRBD2 matches at 7 bases. Germline V gene lookup returns CDR1 SGHDT and CDR2 YYEEEE. Losses at the gene ends were 3 bases for V and 2 bases for J; bases not matched to a gene: 3. CDR3 length equals 14 residues. The CDR3 reads CASSSRDYTDTQYF. The DNA of the CDR3 is TGTGCCAGCAGCTCCAGGGACTACACAGATACGCAGTATTTT.